This T cell receptor beta chain is from a study of prognosis after radiotherapy for stage I lung cancer. As for the study in general: Newly diagnosed primary stage I lung tumors occurred in roughly 14 patients, and oligometastatic NSCLC after surgical resection of the primary tumor occurred in a few. The tumor was squamous cell carcinoma for 6 or 7 patients; for roughly eleven, it was adenocarcinoma.

As regards this clonotype: Germline is not matched at one junction end, which may reflect a read error.

Patients were all node-negative on CT and PET/CT, lacking prior chemotherapy, radiotherapy or other malignancies. The CDR3 has 13 amino acids. CDR1 is GTSNPN and CDR2 is SVGIG in the germline V gene (reference sequence). Two-round multiplex PCR, the amplification method, yielded TCR beta CDR3 from genomic DNA. First-round PCR amplification was performed with primers specific to each TRBV and TRBJ gene. From the multiplex PCR reads, TCRdb called clonotypes with MiXCR, one entry per CDR3 protein. The data show tens of thousands of distinct CDR3 sequences, 30% to 40% seen once. The sample here was PBMCs, taken before or after stereotactic body radiation therapy (not recorded which). The TCR sequence derives from a donor aged 50 or older with non-small cell lung cancer. The gene calls are TRBV30 and TRBJ2-6; D not certain. CDR3 sequence (DNA): TGTGCCTGGAGTTTGGTTGTGGCCAACGTTCTGACTTTC. Its translation: CAWSLVVANVLTF.